These T cell receptor beta chains were read from a single sample in a study of CD8 T cells in ankylosing spondylitis. MiXCR was run by TCRdb on the 5' RACE reads, yielding one entry per CDR3 protein. The table lists nearly 250,000 distinct CDR3 sequences, roughly 32% of them singletons. The material sequenced was blood, either unsorted or a sorted T cell fraction (not recorded which). All receptors come from a male donor with ankylosing spondylitis or in good health (not recorded which). Both conserved end residues are part of each CDR3. A D gene is named only where the DNA matches it firmly. Size values are once, few and many counts, or a class for expanded clones, and some rows have none.

j_call clone_size d_call v_call cdr3_nt cdr3_aa
TRBJ1-1 NA TRBD1 TRBV20-1 TGCAGTGCCAAGGAGCGGGACAGGGGTAGCACTGAAGCTTTCTTT CSAKERDRGSTEAFF
TRBJ2-7 NA NA TRBV7-8 TGTGCCAGCAGCTTAGCGCTAATTCGGTGGGAGAGCGTCGAGCAGTACTTC CASSLALIRWESVEQYF
TRBJ2-2 NA TRBD1 TRBV10-3 TGTGCCATGGGGCGGACAGGGACGAACACCGGGGAGCTGTTTTTT CAMGRTGTNTGELFF
TRBJ2-4 NA TRBD1 TRBV20-1 TGCAGTGCTAGAGATCCCAGACAGGGGAAAAACATTCAGTACTTC CSARDPRQGKNIQYF
TRBJ2-2 NA NA TRBV20-1 TGCAGTGCCCCTCTGCTGAACACCGGGGAGCTGTTTTTT CSAPLLNTGELFF
TRBJ2-7 few TRBD1 TRBV20-1 TGCAGTGCTAAGACCGGGACAGAAAGTTACTACGAGCAGTACTTC CSAKTGTESYYEQYF
TRBJ2-1 few TRBD2 TRBV29-1 TGCAGCGCCGGGGGGACTAGCGGGGGGGCAGGTGAGCAGTTCTTC CSAGGTSGGAGEQFF
TRBJ2-3 NA NA TRBV3-1 TGTGCCAGCAGCCAAGGGTGGGGGGATACGCAGTATTTT CASSQGWGDTQYF
TRBJ1-2 NA NA TRBV12-3/TRBV12-4 TGTGCCAGCAGTTTAGGGCCCTATGGCTACACCTTC CASSLGPYGYTF
TRBJ2-7 many NA TRBV20-1 TGCAGTGCTACCCCGCTTGGGCAGTACTACGAGCAGTACTTC CSATPLGQYYEQYF
TRBJ1-6 few TRBD1 TRBV13 TGTGCCAGCAGCTTAGGCAGGGGGGATTCACCCCTCCACTTT CASSLGRGDSPLHF
TRBJ2-7 NA NA TRBV5-1 TGCGCCAGCAGCTTGGCGGCGGAAGAGCAGTACTTC CASSLAAEEQYF
TRBJ2-3 NA TRBD2 TRBV29-1 TGCAGAGTAGCGGGAGCACTCACAGATACGCAGTATTTT CRVAGALTDTQYF
TRBJ1-2 NA NA TRBV7-9 TGTGCCAGCAGCTTAGCGGTATCCGGTGGCTACACCTTC CASSLAVSGGYTF
TRBJ2-7 few NA TRBV5-1 TGCGCCAGCAGCTTGGGGCAGGGAAACTACGAGCAGTACTTC CASSLGQGNYEQYF
TRBJ1-2 NA TRBD1 TRBV12-3/TRBV12-4 TGTGCCAGCAGTTTACGAGGGACAGCGGGGGGCTACACCTTC CASSLRGTAGGYTF
TRBJ2-2 NA NA TRBV5-6 TGTGCCAGCAGCGGTCTCACAAACACCGGGGAGCTGTTTTTT CASSGLTNTGELFF